This TCR beta chain was recovered during a study of blood T cells in healthy people across ages. This clonotype has a count of ten or more. For the second PCR, which ran for 7 to 11 cycles, a sample-barcoded 5' primer and a J-beta primer mix were used. TCRdb fed the 5' RACE reads into MiXCR, producing one record per CDR3 protein. Of approximately 1.5 million distinct CDR3 sequences listed, roughly 32% are singletons. The CDR3 covers 14 residues. The trim removed 4 bases at V and 7 bases at J, leaving 9 bases unmatched. Looked up from germline, CDR1 is SGHRS and CDR2 is YFSETQ. The sequence was collected from a woman aged 30 to 39 in good health. Input material: blood. The V gene is TRBV5-1, the J gene TRBJ2-7, with 9 bases lining up with TRBD1. This CDR3 is CASSPGTGTLEQYF. The CDR3 DNA reads as TGCGCCAGCAGCCCCGGGACAGGGACGCTGGAGCAGTACTTC.